These T cell receptor beta chains were read from a single sample in a study of Graves' ophthalmopathy and Graves' hyperthyroidism. One entry per CDR3 protein results from TCRdb running MiXCR on the multiplex PCR reads. This sample has some 400,000 distinct CDR3 sequences, with approximately 20% found just once. The sequencing sample was made of peripheral blood. The receptors were gathered from a woman between 18 and 29 years old with Graves' ophthalmopathy. Both conserved end residues are part of each CDR3. A D gene is named only where the DNA matches it firmly. Clone size appears in some rows only: once, few, many, or a class for an expanded clone.

abundance: .
d_gene: .
j_gene: TRBJ1-2
v_gene: TRBV6-5
CDR3nt: TGTGCCAGCAGTTACCTCACCCCGGCGGGCTACACCTTC
CDR3aa: CASSYLTPAGYTF

abundance: many
d_gene: TRBD1
j_gene: TRBJ1-5
v_gene: TRBV7-2
CDR3nt: TGTGCCAGCAGCTATTCCGGGACAGAGAGCAATCAGCCCCAGCATTTT
CDR3aa: CASSYSGTESNQPQHF

abundance: many
d_gene: .
j_gene: TRBJ2-1
v_gene: TRBV11-2
CDR3nt: TGTGCCAGCAGCTCCTCCTACAGGGAAAGGAACTACAATGAGCAGTTCTTC
CDR3aa: CASSSSYRERNYNEQFF

abundance: few
d_gene: TRBD2
j_gene: TRBJ2-7
v_gene: TRBV30
CDR3nt: TGTGCCTGGAGTTGGACTAGCGGGAGCTACGAGCAGTACTTC
CDR3aa: CAWSWTSGSYEQYF

abundance: many
d_gene: .
j_gene: TRBJ1-1
v_gene: TRBV10-3
CDR3nt: TGTGCCATCAGCCCTCTCGGACTTGCTGAAGCTTTCTTT
CDR3aa: CAISPLGLAEAFF

abundance: .
d_gene: TRBD1
j_gene: TRBJ2-5
v_gene: TRBV28
CDR3nt: TGTGCCAGCAGTTTCCGCGACAGGGGGACTAAAGAGACCCAGTACTTC
CDR3aa: CASSFRDRGTKETQYF

abundance: many
d_gene: .
j_gene: TRBJ2-4
v_gene: TRBV29-1
CDR3nt: TGCAGCGTTGCGTCTTCACCAGCCAAAAACATTCAGTACTTC
CDR3aa: CSVASSPAKNIQYF

abundance: .
d_gene: .
j_gene: TRBJ2-7
v_gene: TRBV9
CDR3nt: TGTGCCAGCAGCGGGACCATCTCCTACGAGCAGTACTTC
CDR3aa: CASSGTISYEQYF

abundance: few
d_gene: .
j_gene: TRBJ1-2
v_gene: TRBV6-2/TRBV6-3
CDR3nt: TGTGCCAGCACTAACCCTCCGGCAGCCAACTATGGCTACACCTTC
CDR3aa: CASTNPPAANYGYTF

abundance: many
d_gene: .
j_gene: TRBJ1-2
v_gene: TRBV7-2
CDR3nt: TGTGCCAGCAGCTTAGCGGCCGGGACTCATGGCTACACCTTC
CDR3aa: CASSLAAGTHGYTF

abundance: few
d_gene: TRBD1
j_gene: TRBJ2-5
v_gene: TRBV6-2/TRBV6-3
CDR3nt: TGTGCCAGCAGGCCGGACAGGGAGAAGACCCAGTACTTC
CDR3aa: CASRPDREKTQYF

abundance: .
d_gene: .
j_gene: TRBJ1-2
v_gene: TRBV24-1
CDR3nt: TGTGCCACCAGTGATTCCGACAGGAACTATGGCTACACCTTC
CDR3aa: CATSDSDRNYGYTF

abundance: .
d_gene: .
j_gene: TRBJ1-2
v_gene: TRBV28
CDR3nt: TGTGCCAGCAGAAAAGGACAGCCACTCTATGGCTACACCTTC
CDR3aa: CASRKGQPLYGYTF

abundance: many
d_gene: .
j_gene: TRBJ1-1
v_gene: TRBV28
CDR3nt: TGTGCCAGCAGTTTATGGAGTCGGGGACGGTTGAACACTGAAGCTTTCTTT
CDR3aa: CASSLWSRGRLNTEAFF

abundance: many
d_gene: TRBD1
j_gene: TRBJ2-5
v_gene: TRBV5-1
CDR3nt: TGCGCCAGCAGCCCCGGGACAGGGAAGGCCCAAGAGACCCAGTACTTC
CDR3aa: CASSPGTGKAQETQYF

abundance: many
d_gene: TRBD2
j_gene: TRBJ2-7
v_gene: TRBV27
CDR3nt: TGTGCCAGCAGCCCTAGCGGGTACTCCTACGAGCAGTACTTC
CDR3aa: CASSPSGYSYEQYF

abundance: .
d_gene: .
j_gene: TRBJ2-7
v_gene: TRBV30
CDR3nt: TGTGCCTGGTCGGCTCTATCCTACGAGCAGTACTTC
CDR3aa: CAWSALSYEQYF

abundance: .
d_gene: .
j_gene: TRBJ1-1
v_gene: TRBV12-3/TRBV12-4
CDR3nt: TGTGCCAGCAGCAAGCATGGGCGGGCGAACACTGAAGCTTTCTTT
CDR3aa: CASSKHGRANTEAFF

abundance: .
d_gene: .
j_gene: TRBJ2-5
v_gene: TRBV11-2
CDR3nt: TGTGCCAGCAGCTTCGGGTGGGGTGGGGAGACCCAGTACTTC
CDR3aa: CASSFGWGGETQYF

abundance: few
d_gene: TRBD2
j_gene: TRBJ2-5
v_gene: TRBV29-1
CDR3nt: TGCAGCGGGAGAGATCTAGCGGGAGGAGGGACCCAGTACTTC
CDR3aa: CSGRDLAGGGTQYF

abundance: .
d_gene: .
j_gene: TRBJ2-7
v_gene: TRBV28
CDR3nt: TGTGCCAGCAGTCCACGACTAGGCATCCTCTACGAGCAGTACTTC
CDR3aa: CASSPRLGILYEQYF

abundance: .
d_gene: .
j_gene: TRBJ2-7
v_gene: TRBV15
CDR3nt: TGTGCCACCAGCACCAATACAGGGAACGAGCAGTACTTC
CDR3aa: CATSTNTGNEQYF

abundance: many
d_gene: .
j_gene: TRBJ1-5
v_gene: TRBV7-6
CDR3nt: TGTGCCAGCAGCTTAACAGCAGCTACGTTGAATCAGCCCCAGCATTTT
CDR3aa: CASSLTAATLNQPQHF

abundance: many
d_gene: .
j_gene: TRBJ1-5
v_gene: TRBV20-1
CDR3nt: TGCAGTGCTATCGACGCTAGCAATCAGCCCCAGCATTTT
CDR3aa: CSAIDASNQPQHF

abundance: .
d_gene: TRBD1
j_gene: TRBJ2-7
v_gene: TRBV2
CDR3nt: TGTGCCAGCAATGTCTTCGGACAGGGGAACGAGCAGTACTTC
CDR3aa: CASNVFGQGNEQYF

abundance: many
d_gene: .
j_gene: TRBJ1-2
v_gene: TRBV28
CDR3nt: TGTGCCAGCAGGCTGTCTTACAGGGCTCTAAACTATGGCTACACCTTC
CDR3aa: CASRLSYRALNYGYTF

abundance: many
d_gene: .
j_gene: TRBJ2-7
v_gene: TRBV28
CDR3nt: TGTGCCAGCAGTATGGGACGGAACGAGCAGTACTTC
CDR3aa: CASSMGRNEQYF